These T cell receptor beta chains were read from a single sample in a study of shared clonotypes between healthy human individuals. Profiling relied on immunoSEQ multiplex PCR, and the TCRdb table lists in-frame clones only, not all of them. The sample contains around 1.5 million clones, roughly 98% of which appear only once. The sequenced sample consisted of naive CD4+ T cells sorted from blood. Receptor source: a man in his thirties or forties in good health. Each CDR3 is given with its conserved first and last residue. The D gene is left open where the match is weak. Not every row has a clone size; where given, it reads once, few, many or a size class.

- TRBJ1-2 TRBD1 TRBV6-6 TGTGCCAGCAGTTACCAGGGACAGGGGGCAATTGATGGCTACACCTTC CASSYQGQGAIDGYTF
- TRBJ2-1 TRBD1 TRBV28 TGTGCCAGCAGTTTCAGGACAGGGGGCTACAATGAGCAGTTCTTC CASSFRTGGYNEQFF
- TRBJ1-1 - TRBV5-1 TGCGCCAGCAGCACAGGCCTGCCTAACACTGAAGCTTTCTTT CASSTGLPNTEAFF
- TRBJ1-2 - TRBV18 TGTGCCAGCTCACCGTACGGTGGTGGGCAGGATGGCTACACCTTC CASSPYGGGQDGYTF
- TRBJ2-3 - TRBV5-4 TGTGCCAGCAGCCCCGCGGTGGGCGGAAATACGCAGTATTTT CASSPAVGGNTQYF
- TRBJ1-2 - TRBV6-4 TGTGCCAGCAGTGACTCGGCGCGGGGAACTGGCTACACCTTC CASSDSARGTGYTF
- TRBJ2-1 - TRBV2 TGTGCCAGCAGTCTTTTAAGCTCCTACAATGAGCAGTTCTTC CASSLLSSYNEQFF
few TRBJ1-1 - TRBV5-1 TGCGCCAGCAGCTTGGACACTGAAGCTTTCTTT CASSLDTEAFF
- TRBJ2-7 TRBD1 TRBV7-9 TGTGCCAGCAGCCGGGACAGGAACTACGAGCAGTACTTC CASSRDRNYEQYF
- TRBJ2-1 TRBD2 TRBV14 TGTGCCAGCAGCCAAGGTGGGCGGGAGCTGAACTATGAGCAGTTCTTC CASSQGGRELNYEQFF
- TRBJ2-7 - TRBV2 TGTGCCAGCAGTGATCTGGTGGGAAACTCCTACGAGCAGTACTTC CASSDLVGNSYEQYF
- TRBJ2-7 - TRBV18 TGTGCCAGCTCCGACGGGGGAGCGTTGACCTACGAGCAGTACTTC CASSDGGALTYEQYF
- TRBJ2-6 - TRBV2 TGTGCCAGCACTTATGGGTCTGGGGCCAACGTCCTGACTTTC CASTYGSGANVLTF
- TRBJ2-5 - TRBV29-1 TGCAGCGCTAACGAAGGGGAAAGGACCCAGTACTTC CSANEGERTQYF
few TRBJ2-7 TRBD1 TRBV2 TGTGCCAGCCACACTAATCGACAGGGCTACGAGCAGTACTTC CASHTNRQGYEQYF
- TRBJ2-2 - TRBV5-6 TGTGCCAGCAGCCCGCCCGAACTGCCCCGGCCCACCGGGGAGCTGTTTTTT CASSPPELPRPTGELFF
- TRBJ1-3 - TRBV28 TGTGCCGCTGGGACGAGGTATCGAAACACCATATATTTT CAAGTRYRNTIYF
- TRBJ1-2 TRBD1 TRBV28 TGTGCCAGCAGTTTAACGACCACAGGGGAACGGGGCTATGGCTACACCTTC CASSLTTTGERGYGYTF
- TRBJ2-1 TRBD2 TRBV5-1 TGCGCCAGCAGCTTGCGCGGGGGCAATGAGCAGTTCTTC CASSLRGGNEQFF
- TRBJ2-7 - TRBV15 TGTGCCACCAGCCTAAAGGGCCCTAGAGACGAGCAGTACTTC CATSLKGPRDEQYF
- TRBJ2-7 - TRBV4-1 TGCGCCAGCAGCCAACAGGGGGGCTCCTACGAGCAGTACTTC CASSQQGGSYEQYF
- TRBJ2-7 - TRBV18 TGTGCCAGCTCACCACCGGGGTTGCAGGAAAGGAGCTCCTACGAGCAGTACTTC CASSPPGLQERSSYEQYF
- TRBJ2-7 - TRBV7-2 TGTGCCAGCAGCGGCGGGCAGGGCCACAAGTACGAGCAGTACTTC CASSGGQGHKYEQYF
- TRBJ2-1 - TRBV11-2 TGTGCCAGCAGCTTCGATGGTTATGACCAGCAGTTCTTC CASSFDGYDQQFF
- TRBJ2-2 - TRBV7-9 TGTGCCAGCAGCCCCACGACCGGGGAGCTGTTTTTT CASSPTTGELFF
- TRBJ2-5 - TRBV28 TGTGCCGTCGGGCTCCGCAAAGAGACCCAGTACTTC CAVGLRKETQYF
- TRBJ2-7 - TRBV5-1 TGCGCCAGCAGCGGTGAGTCCGAGCAGTACTTC CASSGESEQYF
- TRBJ1-4 - TRBV10-2 TGCGCCAGCGGGAAGAGGGAGGGAGGGACTGAAAAACTGTTTTTT CASGKREGGTEKLFF